These T cell receptor beta chains were read from a single sample in a study of tumor and adjacent non-tumor tissue in lung cancer. TCRdb re-called the multiplex PCR reads with MiXCR, one entry per CDR3 protein. The sample has some 100,000 distinct CDR3 sequences; 60% to 80% are singletons. The sequencing input was lung tumor tissue. Receptor source: a woman aged 60-75 years with non-small cell lung cancer. The CDR3 runs from the conserved cysteine through the conserved F or W. D genes are given only for firm matches. Clone size, where shown, is once, few, many, or a class for clones that have expanded.

>NA|TRBV7-3|TRBJ1-2|NA
CASSLIGETGYTF
TGTGCCAGCAGCTTAATTGGGGAGACGGGCTACACCTTC
>many|TRBV6-6|TRBJ2-7|TRBD2
CASSGVSGNSYEQYF
TGTGCCAGCAGTGGCGTAAGCGGGAACTCCTACGAGCAGTACTTC
>NA|TRBV11-2|TRBJ2-3|NA
CASSLESAGTHYF
TGTGCTAGCAGCTTAGAGAGCGCGGGGACGCATTATTTT
>NA|TRBV12-3/TRBV12-4|TRBJ1-1|NA
CASSAQTEAFF
TGTGCCAGCAGTGCCCAGACTGAAGCTTTCTTT
>medium-sized|TRBV11-2|TRBJ1-6|NA
CASSSSPGTDNSPLHF
TGTGCCAGCAGCTCATCCCCAGGGACCGATAATTCACCCCTCCACTTT
>many|TRBV20-1|TRBJ2-7|NA
CSASHRLYEQYF
TGCAGTGCTAGTCACAGACTCTACGAGCAGTACTTC
>NA|TRBV12-3/TRBV12-4|TRBJ1-1|TRBD1
CVSSDRGQEAFF
TGTGTAAGCAGCGACAGGGGGCAGGAAGCTTTCTTT
>NA|TRBV11-2|TRBJ2-3|NA
CASSPNSVISTNTQYF
TGTGCCAGCAGCCCCAACAGCGTAATCAGCACAAATACGCAGTATTTT
>NA|TRBV12-3/TRBV12-4|TRBJ2-1|TRBD2
CASSLGLTSGRVGGYNEQFF
TGTGCCAGCAGTTTGGGTCTCACTAGCGGGCGTGTCGGGGGTTACAATGAGCAGTTCTTC
>NA|TRBV29-1|TRBJ2-2|NA
CSVEESSATNTGELFF
TGCAGCGTTGAAGAGAGTAGCGCTACGAACACCGGGGAACTGTTTTTT
>NA|TRBV1|TRBJ2-7|NA
CTSSQVGLAGGGEQYF
TGCACCAGCAGCCAAGTTGGCCTAGCGGGAGGGGGGGAGCAGTACTTC
>NA|TRBV11-3|TRBJ2-6|TRBD1
CASRPRQGHQTGANILTF
TGTGCCAGCAGACCGAGACAGGGTCATCAAACTGGGGCCAACATCCTGACTTTC
>many|TRBV12-3/TRBV12-4|TRBJ1-5|TRBD1
CASSLAGGTGLNQPQHF
TGTGCCAGCAGTTTAGCGGGGGGGACAGGGCTCAATCAGCCCCAGCATTTT
>NA|TRBV11-2|TRBJ1-3|NA
CASSLEPSGNTLYF
TGTGCCAGCAGCTTAGAGCCATCTGGAAACACATTATATTTT
>NA|TRBV10-3|TRBJ2-2|NA
CAISENQNTGELFF
TGTGCCATCAGTGAAAACCAGAACACTGGGGAGCTGTTTTTT
>NA|TRBV5-4|TRBJ2-2|NA
CASSSGRDTGVLFF
TGTGCCAGCAGTTCGGGACGGGACACCGGGGTGCTGTTTTTT
>few|TRBV11-1|TRBJ2-5|NA
CGSSRRQVKRIETQYF
TGTGGCAGCAGCCGACGACAGGTCAAGAGGATAGAGACCCAGTACTTC
>NA|TRBV11-2|TRBJ2-1|NA
CASNLGRQTSSYNEQFF
TGTGCCAGTAACTTGGGGAGACAGACCAGCTCATACAATGAGCAGTTCTTC
>NA|TRBV11-3|TRBJ2-5|NA
CASSTKGGGVYQETRYF
TGTGCCAGCAGCACAAAAGGTGGAGGGGTTTACCAAGAGACCCGGTACTTC
>NA|TRBV20-1|TRBJ2-7|TRBD2
CSGRDLASGSYEQYF
TGCAGTGGTAGAGATTTGGCTAGCGGCTCCTACGAACAGTACTTC
>NA|TRBV20-1|TRBJ2-2|TRBD1
CSGRQGGTGEMFF
TGCAGTGGAAGACAGGGGGGTACCGGGGAGATGTTTTTC
>NA|TRBV29-1|TRBJ2-7|TRBD1
CSHFSSSSPGQGAFYEQYF
TGCAGCCATTTTTCCTCTTCCTCCCCGGGACAGGGGGCCTTCTACGAGCAGTACTTC
>NA|TRBV7-8|TRBJ2-2|TRBD2
CASSPALAGGQGELFF
TGTGCCAGCAGCCCCGCCTTAGCGGGGGGGCAGGGGGAGCTGTTTTTT
>NA|TRBV12-3/TRBV12-4|TRBJ1-6|NA
CASSQNSLLHF
TGTGCCAGCAGCCAAAATTCACTCCTCCACTTT
>NA|TRBV11-2|TRBJ2-1|TRBD2
CASSSISGRITIEEFF
TGTGCCAGCAGCTCTATTAGCGGGAGAATCACGATTGAGGAGTTCTTC
>few|TRBV7-9|TRBJ1-5|NA
CASSIDAQPQHF
TGTGCCAGCAGCATAGACGCCCAGCCCCAGCATTTT
>many|TRBV11-2|TRBJ2-3|NA
CASSLDFLARGSTDTQYF
TGTGCCAGCAGCTTAGATTTCTTGGCCAGGGGTTCAACAGATACGCAGTATTTT